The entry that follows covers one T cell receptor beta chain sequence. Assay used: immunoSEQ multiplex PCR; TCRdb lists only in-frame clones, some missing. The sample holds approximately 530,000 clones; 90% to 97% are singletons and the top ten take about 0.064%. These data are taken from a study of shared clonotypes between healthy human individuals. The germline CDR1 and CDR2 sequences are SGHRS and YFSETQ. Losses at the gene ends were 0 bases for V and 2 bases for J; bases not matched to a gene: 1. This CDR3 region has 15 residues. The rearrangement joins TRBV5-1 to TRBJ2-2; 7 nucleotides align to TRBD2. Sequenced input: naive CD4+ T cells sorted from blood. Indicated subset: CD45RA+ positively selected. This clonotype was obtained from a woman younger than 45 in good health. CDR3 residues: CASSLAGGNTGELFF. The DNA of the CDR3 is TGCGCCAGCAGCTTGGCGGGAGGAAACACCGGGGAGCTGTTTTTT.